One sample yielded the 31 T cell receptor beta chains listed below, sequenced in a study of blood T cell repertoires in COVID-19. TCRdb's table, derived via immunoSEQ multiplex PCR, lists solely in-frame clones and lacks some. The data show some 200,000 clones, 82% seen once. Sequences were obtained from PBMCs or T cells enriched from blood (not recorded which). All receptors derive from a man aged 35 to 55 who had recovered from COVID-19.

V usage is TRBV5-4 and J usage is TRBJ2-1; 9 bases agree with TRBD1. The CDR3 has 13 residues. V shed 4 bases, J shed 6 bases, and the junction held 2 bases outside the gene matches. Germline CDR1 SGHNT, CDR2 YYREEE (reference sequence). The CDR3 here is CASSLTGGNEQFF. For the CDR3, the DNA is TGTGCCAGCAGCCTGACAGGGGGCAATGAGCAGTTCTTC.

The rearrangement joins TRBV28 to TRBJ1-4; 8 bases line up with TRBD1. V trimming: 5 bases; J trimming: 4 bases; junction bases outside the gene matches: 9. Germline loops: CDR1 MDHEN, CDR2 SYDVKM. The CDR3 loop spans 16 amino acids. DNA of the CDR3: TGTGCCAGCAGTCCTCCCGGGACAGGCGATAATGAAAAACTGTTTTTT. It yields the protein CASSPPGTGDNEKLFF.

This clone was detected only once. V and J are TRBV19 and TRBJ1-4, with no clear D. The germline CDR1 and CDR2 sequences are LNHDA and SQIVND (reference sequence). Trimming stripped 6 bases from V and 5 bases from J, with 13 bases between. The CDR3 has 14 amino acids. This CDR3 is CASSGGLINEKLFF. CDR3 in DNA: TGTGCCAGTAGCGGCGGGCTTATCAATGAAAAACTGTTTTTT.

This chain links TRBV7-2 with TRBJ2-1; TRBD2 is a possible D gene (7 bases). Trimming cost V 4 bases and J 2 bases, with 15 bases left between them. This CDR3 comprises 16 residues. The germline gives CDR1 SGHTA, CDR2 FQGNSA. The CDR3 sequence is CASSWGGSAAYNEQFF. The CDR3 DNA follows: TGTGCCAGCAGCTGGGGGGGCTCAGCGGCCTACAATGAGCAGTTCTTC.

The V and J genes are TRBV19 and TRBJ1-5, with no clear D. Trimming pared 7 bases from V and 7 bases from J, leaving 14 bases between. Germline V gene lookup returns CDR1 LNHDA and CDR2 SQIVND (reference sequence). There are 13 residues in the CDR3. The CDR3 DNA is TGTGCCAGTACCCTGACAATACACCAGCCCCAGCATTTT. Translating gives CASTLTIHQPQHF.

Here the CDR3 DNA reads TGTGCCAGCAGCTACGGACAGCAAGAGACCCAGTACTTC. It is translated as CASSYGQQETQYF. This chain uses TRBV11-3 with TRBJ2-5, with D perhaps matching TRBD1 (6 bases). The CDR3 is 13 residues long. CDR1 SGHNT and CDR2 YENEEA come from the germline V gene. V was pared by 4 bases and J by 2 bases, with 8 bases between. Complete variable domain (other parts from reference TRBV11-3 and TRBJ2-5): EAGVVQSPRYKIIEKKQPVAFWCNPISGHNTLYWYLQNLGQGPELLIRYENEEAVDDSQLPKDRFSAERLKGVDSTLKIQPAELGDSAVYLCASSYGQQETQYFGPGTRLLVL.

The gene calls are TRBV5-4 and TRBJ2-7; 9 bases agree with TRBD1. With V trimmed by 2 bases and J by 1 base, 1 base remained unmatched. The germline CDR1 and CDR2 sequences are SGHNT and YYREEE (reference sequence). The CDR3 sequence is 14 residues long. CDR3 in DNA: TGTGCCAGCAGCTTCGGGACAGGGTCCTACGAGCAGTACTTC. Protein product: CASSFGTGSYEQYF.

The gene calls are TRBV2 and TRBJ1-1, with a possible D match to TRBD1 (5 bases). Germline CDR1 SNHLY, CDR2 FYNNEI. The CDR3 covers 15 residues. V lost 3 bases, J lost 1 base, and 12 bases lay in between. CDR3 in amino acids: CASSDQGLTNTEAFF. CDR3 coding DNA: TGTGCCAGCAGTGACCAGGGACTTACGAACACTGAAGCTTTCTTT. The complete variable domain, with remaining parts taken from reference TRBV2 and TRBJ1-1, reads EPEVTQTPSHQVTQMGQEVILRCVPISNHLYFYWYRQILGQKVEFLVSFYNNEISEKSEIFDDQFSVERPDGSNFTLKIRSTKLEDSAMYFCASSDQGLTNTEAFFGQGTRLTVV.

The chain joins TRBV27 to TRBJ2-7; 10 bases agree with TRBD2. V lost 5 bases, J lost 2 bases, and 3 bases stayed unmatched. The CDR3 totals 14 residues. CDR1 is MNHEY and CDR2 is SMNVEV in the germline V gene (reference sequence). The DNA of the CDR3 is TGTGCCAGCAGTCCCAGCGGGAGGGCCTACGAGCAGTACGTC. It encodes CASSPSGRAYEQYV.

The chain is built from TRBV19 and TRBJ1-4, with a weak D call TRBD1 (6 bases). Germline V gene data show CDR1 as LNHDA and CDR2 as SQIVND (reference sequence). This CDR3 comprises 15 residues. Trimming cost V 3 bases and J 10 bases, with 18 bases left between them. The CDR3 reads CASSIGAQGRGKLFF. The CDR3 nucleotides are TGTGCCAGTAGTATCGGAGCACAGGGAAGAGGAAAACTGTTTTTT.

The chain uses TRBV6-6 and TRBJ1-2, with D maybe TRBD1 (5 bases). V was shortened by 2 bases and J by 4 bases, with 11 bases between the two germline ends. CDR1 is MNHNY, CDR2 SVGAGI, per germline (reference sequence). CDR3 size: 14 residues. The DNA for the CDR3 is TGTGCCAGCAGTTACGGACGGGGGTCCTATGGCTACACCTTC. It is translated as CASSYGRGSYGYTF.

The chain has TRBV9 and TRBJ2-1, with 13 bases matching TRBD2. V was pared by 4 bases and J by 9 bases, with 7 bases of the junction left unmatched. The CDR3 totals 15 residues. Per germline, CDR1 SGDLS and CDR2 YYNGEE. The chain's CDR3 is CASSPGTSGTGEQFF. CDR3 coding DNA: TGTGCCAGCAGCCCTGGGACTAGCGGGACTGGTGAGCAGTTCTTC.

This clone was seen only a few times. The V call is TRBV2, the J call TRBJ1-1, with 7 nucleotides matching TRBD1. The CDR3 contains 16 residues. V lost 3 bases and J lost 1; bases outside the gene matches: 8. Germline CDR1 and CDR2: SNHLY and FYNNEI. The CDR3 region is CASSESGGTANTEAFF. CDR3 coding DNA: TGTGCCAGCAGTGAGTCGGGCGGGACAGCGAACACTGAAGCTTTCTTT.

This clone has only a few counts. In DNA, the CDR3 is TGTGCTAGTGGTTTGTCAAGACAGGCTAACACTGAAGCTTTCTTT. This encodes CASGLSRQANTEAFF. This chain connects TRBV12-5 to TRBJ1-1; TRBD1 is a possible D gene (6 bases). The germline V gene encodes CDR1 LGHNT and CDR2 FRNRAP. This CDR3 has 15 amino acids. The V and J ends lost 2 bases and 2 bases respectively, with 12 bases between them.

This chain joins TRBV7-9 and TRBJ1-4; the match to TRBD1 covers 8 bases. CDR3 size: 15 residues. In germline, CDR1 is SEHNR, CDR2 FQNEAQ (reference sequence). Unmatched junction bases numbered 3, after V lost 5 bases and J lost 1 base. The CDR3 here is CASSLDRGTNEKLFF. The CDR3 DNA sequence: TGTGCCAGCAGCCTAGACAGGGGAACTAATGAAAAACTGTTTTTT.

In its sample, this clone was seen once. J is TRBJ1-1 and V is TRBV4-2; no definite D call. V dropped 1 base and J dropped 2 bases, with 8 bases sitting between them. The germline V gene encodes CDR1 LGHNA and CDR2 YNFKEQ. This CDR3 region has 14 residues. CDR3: CASSQVPSNTEAFF. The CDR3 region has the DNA TGTGCCAGCAGCCAAGTCCCATCCAACACTGAAGCTTTCTTT.

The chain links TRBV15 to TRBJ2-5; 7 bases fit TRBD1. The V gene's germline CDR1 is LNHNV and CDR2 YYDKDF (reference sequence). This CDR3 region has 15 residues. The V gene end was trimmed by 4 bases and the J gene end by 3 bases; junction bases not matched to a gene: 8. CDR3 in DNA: TGTGCCACCAGCAAAGTCTGGGGGACAGAAGAGACCCAGTACTTC. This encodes CATSKVWGTEETQYF.

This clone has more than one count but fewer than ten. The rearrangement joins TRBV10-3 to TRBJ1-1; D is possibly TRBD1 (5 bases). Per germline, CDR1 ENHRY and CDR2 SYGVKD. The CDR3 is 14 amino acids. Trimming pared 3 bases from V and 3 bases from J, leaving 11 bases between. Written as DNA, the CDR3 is TGTGCCATCAGTGACCCGACAGTGTACACTGAAGCTTTCTTT. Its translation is CAISDPTVYTEAFF.

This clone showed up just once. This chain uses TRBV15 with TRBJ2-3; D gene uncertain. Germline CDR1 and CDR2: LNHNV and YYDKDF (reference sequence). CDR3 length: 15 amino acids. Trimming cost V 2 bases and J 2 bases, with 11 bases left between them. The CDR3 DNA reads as TGTGCCACCAGCAGAACCACGACTCCCACAGATACGCAGTATTTT. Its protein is CATSRTTTPTDTQYF.

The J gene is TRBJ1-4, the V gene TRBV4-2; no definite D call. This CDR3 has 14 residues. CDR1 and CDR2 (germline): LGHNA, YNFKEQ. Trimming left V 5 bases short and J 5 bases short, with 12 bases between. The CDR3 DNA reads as TGTGCCAGCAGCAAGGGAGGAAACAATGAAAAACTGTTTTTT. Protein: CASSKGGNNEKLFF.

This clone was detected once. This CDR3 is CASNRPGLAEKEQFF. CDR3 nucleotides: TGTGCCAGCAACCGACCGGGACTAGCGGAGAAAGAGCAGTTCTTC. The chain links TRBV27 to TRBJ2-1; TRBD2 matches at 11 bases. J was trimmed by 10 bases and V by 7 bases; bases with no gene match: 12. Germline CDR1 MNHEY, CDR2 SMNVEV (reference sequence). CDR3 length: 15 residues.

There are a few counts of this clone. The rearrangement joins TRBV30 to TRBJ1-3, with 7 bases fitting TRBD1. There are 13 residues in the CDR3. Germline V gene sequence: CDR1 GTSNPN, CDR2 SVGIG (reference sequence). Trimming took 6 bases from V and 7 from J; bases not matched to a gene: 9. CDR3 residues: CACRQGAGNTIYF. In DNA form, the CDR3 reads TGTGCCTGTCGACAGGGAGCAGGGAACACCATATATTTT.

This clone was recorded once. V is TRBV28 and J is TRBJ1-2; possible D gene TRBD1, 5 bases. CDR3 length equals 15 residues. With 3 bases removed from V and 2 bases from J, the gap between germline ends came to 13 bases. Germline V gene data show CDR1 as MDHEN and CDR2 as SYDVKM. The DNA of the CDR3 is TGTGCCAGCAGTTTCCTAGGTGGGGGGAACTATGGCTACACCTTC. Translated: CASSFLGGGNYGYTF.

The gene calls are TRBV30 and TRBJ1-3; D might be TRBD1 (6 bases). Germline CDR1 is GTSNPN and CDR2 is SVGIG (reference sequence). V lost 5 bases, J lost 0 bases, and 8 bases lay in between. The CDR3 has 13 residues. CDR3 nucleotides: TGTGCCTGGGGGGGCTCCTCTGGAAACACCATATATTTT. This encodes CAWGGSSGNTIYF. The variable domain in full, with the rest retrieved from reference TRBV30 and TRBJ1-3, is SQTIHQWPATLVQPVGSPLSLECTVEGTSNPNLYWYRQAAGRGLQLLFYSVGIGQISSEVPQNLSASRPQDRQFILSSKKLLLSDSGFYLCAWGGSSGNTIYFGEGSWLTVV.

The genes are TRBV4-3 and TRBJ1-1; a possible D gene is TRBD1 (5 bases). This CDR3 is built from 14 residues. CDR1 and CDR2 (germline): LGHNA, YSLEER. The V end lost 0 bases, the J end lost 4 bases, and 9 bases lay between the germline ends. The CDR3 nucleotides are TGCGCCAGCAGCCAAGAAAGGGGTCGCACTGAAGCTTTCTTT. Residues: CASSQERGRTEAFF.

The CDR3 coding sequence is TGTGCCAGCAGTTTACGGGGGGCGTATAGCAATCAGCCCCAGCATTTT. It yields the protein CASSLRGAYSNQPQHF. The rearrangement links TRBV6-5 to TRBJ1-5; a possible D gene is TRBD1 (6 bases). The CDR3 loop spans 16 amino acids. Germline assignment: CDR1 MNHEY and CDR2 SVGAGI. V lost 4 bases, J lost 0 bases, and 13 bases lay in between.

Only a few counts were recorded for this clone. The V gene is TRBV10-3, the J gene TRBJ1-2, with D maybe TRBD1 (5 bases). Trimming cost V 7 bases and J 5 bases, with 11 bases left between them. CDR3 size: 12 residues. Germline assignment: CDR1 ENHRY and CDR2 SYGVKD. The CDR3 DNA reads TGTGCCATCAACGCAGGGATGTATGGCTACACCTTC. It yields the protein CAINAGMYGYTF.

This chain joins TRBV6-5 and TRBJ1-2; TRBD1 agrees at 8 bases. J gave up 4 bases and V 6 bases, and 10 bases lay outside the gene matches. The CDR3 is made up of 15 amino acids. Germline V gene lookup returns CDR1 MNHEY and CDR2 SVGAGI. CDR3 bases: TGTGCCAGCAGAGTTAGACAGGGGAGCGGCTATGGCTACACCTTC. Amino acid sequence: CASRVRQGSGYGYTF.

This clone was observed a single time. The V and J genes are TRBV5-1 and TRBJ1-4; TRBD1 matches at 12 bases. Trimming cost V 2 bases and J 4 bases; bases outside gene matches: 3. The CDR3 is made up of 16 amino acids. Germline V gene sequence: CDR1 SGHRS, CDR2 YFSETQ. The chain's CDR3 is CASSFGTGGFNEKLFF. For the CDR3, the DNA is TGCGCCAGCAGCTTCGGGACAGGGGGCTTTAATGAAAAACTGTTTTTT.

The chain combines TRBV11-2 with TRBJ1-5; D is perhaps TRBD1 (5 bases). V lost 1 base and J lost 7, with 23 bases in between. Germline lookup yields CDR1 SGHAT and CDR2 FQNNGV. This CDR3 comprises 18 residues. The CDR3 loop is CASSLGRNGAGSGQPQHF. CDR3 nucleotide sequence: TGTGCCAGCAGCTTAGGTCGTAATGGGGCCGGTTCAGGGCAGCCCCAGCATTTT.

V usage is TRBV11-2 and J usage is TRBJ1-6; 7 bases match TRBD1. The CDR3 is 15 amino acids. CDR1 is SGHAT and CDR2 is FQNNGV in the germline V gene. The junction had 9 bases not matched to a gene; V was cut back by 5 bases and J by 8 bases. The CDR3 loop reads CASSPLGQDDSPLHF. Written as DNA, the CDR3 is TGTGCCAGCAGCCCCCTCGGACAGGACGATTCACCCCTCCACTTT.